This T cell receptor beta chain was captured in a study of cytomegalovirus exposure and HLA in healthy donors. In the study overall: From donors who were HLA-typed, an early data release held approximately 80 million unique TCRs.

The count of this clone is one. The antigen remains unidentified. Whole-study results and caveats: Most TCR sequences showed up rarely, but some public TCRs showed up in many donors. When analyzed later, a missense DCLRE1C variant was found to be linked to TCR beta V- and J-gene trimming.

Primers for the PCR totalled 60 Vbeta and 13 Jbeta. The assay was immunoSEQ multiplex PCR, and TCRdb's table has in-frame clones only and misses some. Of 53,000 or so clones listed, about 77% are singletons. Germline CDR1 and CDR2: SNHLY and FYNNEI. V was pared by 6 bases and J by 4 bases, with 10 bases between. This CDR3 comprises 12 residues. It was healthy bone marrow donors who served as donors. The chain uses TRBV2 and TRBJ2-7, with D possibly TRBD1 on 5 matching bases. Sequencing was carried out using PBMCs. This receptor was identified in a man aged 25 to 40 in good health and CMV-seropositive. CDR3 protein: CASSLSGYEQYF. Here the CDR3 DNA reads TGTGCCAGCAGCCTGTCAGGGTACGAGCAGTACTTC. The variable domain in full, with the rest retrieved from reference TRBV2 and TRBJ2-7, is EPEVTQTPSHQVTQMGQEVILRCVPISNHLYFYWYRQILGQKVEFLVSFYNNEISEKSEIFDDQFSVERPDGSNFTLKIRSTKLEDSAMYFCASSLSGYEQYFGPGTRLTVT.